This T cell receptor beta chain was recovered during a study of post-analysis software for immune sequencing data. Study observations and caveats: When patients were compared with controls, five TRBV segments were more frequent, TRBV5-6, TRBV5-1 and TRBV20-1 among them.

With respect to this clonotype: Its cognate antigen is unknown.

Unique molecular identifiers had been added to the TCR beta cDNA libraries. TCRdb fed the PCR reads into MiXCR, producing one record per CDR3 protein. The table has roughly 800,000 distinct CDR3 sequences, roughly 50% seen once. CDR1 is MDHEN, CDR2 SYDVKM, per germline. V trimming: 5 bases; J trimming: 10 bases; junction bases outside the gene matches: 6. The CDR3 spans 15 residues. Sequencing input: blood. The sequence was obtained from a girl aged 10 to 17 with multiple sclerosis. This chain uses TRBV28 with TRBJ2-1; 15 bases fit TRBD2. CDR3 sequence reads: CASSRTSGGAKEQFF. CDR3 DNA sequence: TGTGCCAGCAGTCGGACTAGCGGGGGGGCCAAGGAGCAGTTCTTC.